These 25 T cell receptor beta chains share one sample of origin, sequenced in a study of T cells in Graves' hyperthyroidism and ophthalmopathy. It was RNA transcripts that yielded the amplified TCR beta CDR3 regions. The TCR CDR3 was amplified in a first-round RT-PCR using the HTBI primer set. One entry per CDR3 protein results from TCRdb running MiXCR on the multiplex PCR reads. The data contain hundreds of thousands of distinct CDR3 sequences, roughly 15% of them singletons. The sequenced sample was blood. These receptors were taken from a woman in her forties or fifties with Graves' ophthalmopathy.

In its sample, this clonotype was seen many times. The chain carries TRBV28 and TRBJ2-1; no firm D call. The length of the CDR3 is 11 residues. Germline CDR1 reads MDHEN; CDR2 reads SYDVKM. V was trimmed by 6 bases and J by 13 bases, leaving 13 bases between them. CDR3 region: CASSPLQEQFF. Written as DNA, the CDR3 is TGTGCCAGCAGCCCCCTCCAAGAACAGTTCTTC.

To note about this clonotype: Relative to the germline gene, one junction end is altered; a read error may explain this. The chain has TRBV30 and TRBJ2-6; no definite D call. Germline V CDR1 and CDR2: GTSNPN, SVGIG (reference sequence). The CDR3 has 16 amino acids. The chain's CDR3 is CAWSVEAGSRANVLTF. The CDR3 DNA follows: TGTGCCTGGAGTGTAGAAGCAGGCTCTAGGGCCAACGTCCTGACTTTC.

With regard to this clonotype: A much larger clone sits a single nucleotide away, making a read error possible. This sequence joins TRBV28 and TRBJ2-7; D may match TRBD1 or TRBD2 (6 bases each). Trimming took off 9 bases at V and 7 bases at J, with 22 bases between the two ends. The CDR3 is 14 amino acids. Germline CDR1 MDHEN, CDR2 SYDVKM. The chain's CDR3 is CASQGGFADNEQYF. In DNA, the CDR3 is TGTGCCAGTCAAGGGGGGTTTGCGGATAATGAGCAGTACTTC. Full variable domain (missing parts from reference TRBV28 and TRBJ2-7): DVKVTQSSRYLVKRTGEKVFLECVQDMDHENMFWYRQDPGLGLRLIYFSYDVKMKEKGDIPEGYSVSREKKERFSLILESASTNQTSMYLCASQGGFADNEQYFGPGTRLTVT.

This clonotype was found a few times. CDR3 sequence reads: CASSSAPLPWDNTSYEQYF. The CDR3 DNA is TGTGCCAGCAGCTCAGCCCCCCTCCCTTGGGACAACACCTCCTACGAGCAGTACTTC. The chain is built from TRBV7-3 and TRBJ2-7, with a tentative D call TRBD1 (6 bases). The CDR3 consists of 19 residues. The germline CDR1 and CDR2 sequences are SGHTA and FQGTGA. Trimming took 4 bases from V and 0 from J, leaving 25 bases between them.

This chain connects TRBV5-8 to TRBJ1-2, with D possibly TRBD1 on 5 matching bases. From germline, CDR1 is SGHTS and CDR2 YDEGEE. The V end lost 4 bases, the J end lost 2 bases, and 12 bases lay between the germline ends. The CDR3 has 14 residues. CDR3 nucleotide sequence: TGTGCCAGCAGCCCGGGACCGCCAAACTATGGCTACACCTTC. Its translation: CASSPGPPNYGYTF. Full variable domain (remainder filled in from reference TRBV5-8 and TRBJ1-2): EAGVTQSPTHLIKTRGQQATLRCSPISGHTSVYWYQQALGLGLQFLLWYDEGEERNRGNFPPRFSGRQFPNYSSELNVNALELEDSALYLCASSPGPPNYGYTFGSGTRLTVV.

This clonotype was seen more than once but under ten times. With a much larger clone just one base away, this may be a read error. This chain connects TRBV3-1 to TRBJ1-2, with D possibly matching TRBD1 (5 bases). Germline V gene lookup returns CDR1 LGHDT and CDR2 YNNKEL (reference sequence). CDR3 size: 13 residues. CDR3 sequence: CARSASWGFGYTF. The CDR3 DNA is TGTGCCCGCAGCGCAAGTTGGGGGTTCGGCTACACCTTC.

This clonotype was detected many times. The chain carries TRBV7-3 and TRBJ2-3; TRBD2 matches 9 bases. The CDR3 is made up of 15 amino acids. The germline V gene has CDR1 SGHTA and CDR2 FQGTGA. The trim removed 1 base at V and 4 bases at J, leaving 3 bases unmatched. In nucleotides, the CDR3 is TGTGCCAGCAGCTTAAGCGGGAGGGGATCAGATACGCAGTATTTT. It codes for CASSLSGRGSDTQYF.

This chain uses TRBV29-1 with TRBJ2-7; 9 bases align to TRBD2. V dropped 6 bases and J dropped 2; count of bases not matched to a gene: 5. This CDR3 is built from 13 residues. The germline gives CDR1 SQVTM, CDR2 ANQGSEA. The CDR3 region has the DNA TGCAGCGTCAAGGGACTAGCAACCTACGAGCAGTACTTC. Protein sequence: CSVKGLATYEQYF.

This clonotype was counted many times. The CDR3 nucleotides are TGTGCCTTTCTAGCGGGAGCAGGCGAGCAGTACTTC. It translates to CAFLAGAGEQYF. The V call is TRBV30, the J call TRBJ2-7; the match to TRBD2 covers 10 bases. The J segment lost 6 bases and the V segment lost 7 bases, leaving 6 bases of the junction unmatched. Germline V gene sequence: CDR1 GTSNPN, CDR2 SVGIG (reference sequence). The CDR3 extends over 12 amino acids.

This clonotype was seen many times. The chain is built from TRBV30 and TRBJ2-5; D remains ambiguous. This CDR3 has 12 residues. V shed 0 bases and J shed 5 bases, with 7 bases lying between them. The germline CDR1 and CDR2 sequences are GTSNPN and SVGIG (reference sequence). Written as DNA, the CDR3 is TGTGCCTGGAGTGTACTGGTGGAGACCCAGTACTTC. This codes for CAWSVLVETQYF.

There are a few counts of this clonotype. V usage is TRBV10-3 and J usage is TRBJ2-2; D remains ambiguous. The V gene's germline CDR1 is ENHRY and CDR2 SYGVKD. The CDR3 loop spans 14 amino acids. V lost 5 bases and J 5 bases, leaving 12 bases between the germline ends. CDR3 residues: CAISTDSWTGELFF. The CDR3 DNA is TGTGCCATCAGTACAGACTCGTGGACCGGGGAGCTGTTTTTT.

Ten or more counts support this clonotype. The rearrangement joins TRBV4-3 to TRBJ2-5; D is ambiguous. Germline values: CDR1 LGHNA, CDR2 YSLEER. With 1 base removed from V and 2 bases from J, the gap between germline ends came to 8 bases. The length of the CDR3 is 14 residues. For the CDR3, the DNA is TGCGCCAGCAGCCAAGGGTTCCAGCAAGAGACCCAGTACTTC. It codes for CASSQGFQQETQYF.

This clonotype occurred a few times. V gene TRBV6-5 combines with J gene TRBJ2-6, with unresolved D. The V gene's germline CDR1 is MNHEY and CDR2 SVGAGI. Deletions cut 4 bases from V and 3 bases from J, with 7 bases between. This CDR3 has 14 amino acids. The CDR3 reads CASSLADGANVLTF. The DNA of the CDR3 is TGTGCCAGCAGTTTAGCCGATGGGGCCAACGTCCTGACTTTC.

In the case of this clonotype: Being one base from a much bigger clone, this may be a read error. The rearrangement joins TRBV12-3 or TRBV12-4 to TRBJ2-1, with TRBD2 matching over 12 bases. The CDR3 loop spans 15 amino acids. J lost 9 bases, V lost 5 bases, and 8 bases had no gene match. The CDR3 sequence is CASSRLAGEHSEQFF. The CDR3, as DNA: TGTGCCAGCAGTCGACTAGCGGGAGAACACAGTGAGCAGTTCTTC.

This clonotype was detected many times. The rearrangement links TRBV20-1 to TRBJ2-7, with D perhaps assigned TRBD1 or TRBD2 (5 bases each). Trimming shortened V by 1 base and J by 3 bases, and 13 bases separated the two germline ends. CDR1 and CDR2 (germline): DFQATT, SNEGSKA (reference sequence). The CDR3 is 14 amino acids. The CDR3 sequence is CSARAPREYYEQYF. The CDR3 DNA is TGCAGTGCTAGAGCCCCCAGGGAGTACTACGAGCAGTACTTC.

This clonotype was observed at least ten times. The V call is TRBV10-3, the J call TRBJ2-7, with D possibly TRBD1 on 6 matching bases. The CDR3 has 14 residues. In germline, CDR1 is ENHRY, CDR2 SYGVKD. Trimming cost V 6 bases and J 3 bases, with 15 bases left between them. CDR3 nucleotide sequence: TGTGCCATCAGAAAGGGACAATCCCTCTACGAGCAGTACTTC. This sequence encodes CAIRKGQSLYEQYF.

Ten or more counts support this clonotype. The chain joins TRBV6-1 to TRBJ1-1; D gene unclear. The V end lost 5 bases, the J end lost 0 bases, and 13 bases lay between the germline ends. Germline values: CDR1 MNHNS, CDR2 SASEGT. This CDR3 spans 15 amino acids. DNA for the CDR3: TGTGCCAGCAGTAGACCACCCGGGATGAACACTGAAGCTTTCTTT. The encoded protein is CASSRPPGMNTEAFF.

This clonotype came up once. The CDR3 sequence: CASTPGGVRTDTQYF. In DNA, the CDR3 is TGTGCCAGCACCCCGGGGGGGGTGAGGACAGATACGCAGTATTTT. The chain couples TRBV28 to TRBJ2-3, with TRBD2 matching 8 bases. The trim removed 7 bases at V and 3 bases at J, leaving 9 bases unmatched. The CDR3 extends over 15 amino acids. Germline loops: CDR1 MDHEN, CDR2 SYDVKM. Supplemented by reference TRBV28 and TRBJ2-3, the full variable domain reads DVKVTQSSRYLVKRTGEKVFLECVQDMDHENMFWYRQDPGLGLRLIYFSYDVKMKEKGDIPEGYSVSREKKERFSLILESASTNQTSMYLCASTPGGVRTDTQYFGPGTRLTVL.

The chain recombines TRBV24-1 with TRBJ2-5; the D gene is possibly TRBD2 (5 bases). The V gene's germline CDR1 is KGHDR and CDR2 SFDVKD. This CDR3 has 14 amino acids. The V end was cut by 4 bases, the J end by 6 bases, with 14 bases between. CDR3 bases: TGTGCCACCAGTGAAAACGCCGGGGATAAGACCCAGTACTTC. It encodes CATSENAGDKTQYF.

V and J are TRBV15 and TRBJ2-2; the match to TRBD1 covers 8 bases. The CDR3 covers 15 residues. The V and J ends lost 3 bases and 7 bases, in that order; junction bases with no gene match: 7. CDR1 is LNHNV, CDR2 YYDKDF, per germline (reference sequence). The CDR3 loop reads CATSRHPTGGGELFF. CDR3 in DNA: TGTGCCACCAGCAGGCATCCAACAGGGGGCGGGGAGCTGTTTTTT.

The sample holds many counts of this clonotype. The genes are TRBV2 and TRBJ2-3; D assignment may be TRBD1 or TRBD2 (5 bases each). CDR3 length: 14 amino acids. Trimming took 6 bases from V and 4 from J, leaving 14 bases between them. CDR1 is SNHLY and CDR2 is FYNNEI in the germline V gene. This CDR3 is CASSGATVADTQYF. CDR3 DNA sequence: TGTGCCAGCAGCGGGGCTACGGTGGCAGATACGCAGTATTTT.

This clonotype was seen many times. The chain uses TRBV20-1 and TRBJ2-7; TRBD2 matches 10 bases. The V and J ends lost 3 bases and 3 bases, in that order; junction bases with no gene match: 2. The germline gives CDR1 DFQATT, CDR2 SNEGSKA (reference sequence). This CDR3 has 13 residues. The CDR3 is CSASSGRFYEQYF. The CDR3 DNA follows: TGCAGTGCTAGTAGCGGGAGGTTCTACGAGCAGTACTTC.

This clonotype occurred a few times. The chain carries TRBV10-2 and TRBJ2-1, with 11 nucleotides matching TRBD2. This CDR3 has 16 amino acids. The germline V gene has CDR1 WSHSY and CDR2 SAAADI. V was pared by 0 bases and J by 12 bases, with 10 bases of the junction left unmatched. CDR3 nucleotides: TGCGCCAGCAGTGAGTCGAATCCACTAGCGGGAGCTCGGCAGTTCTTC. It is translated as CASSESNPLAGARQFF.

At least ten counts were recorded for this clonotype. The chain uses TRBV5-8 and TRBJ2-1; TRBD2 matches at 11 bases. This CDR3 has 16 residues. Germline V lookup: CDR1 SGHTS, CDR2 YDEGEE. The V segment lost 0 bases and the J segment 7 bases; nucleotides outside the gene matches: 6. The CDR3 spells CASSLGVLAGVNEQFF. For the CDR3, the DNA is TGTGCCAGCAGCTTGGGGGTACTAGCGGGAGTAAATGAGCAGTTCTTC.

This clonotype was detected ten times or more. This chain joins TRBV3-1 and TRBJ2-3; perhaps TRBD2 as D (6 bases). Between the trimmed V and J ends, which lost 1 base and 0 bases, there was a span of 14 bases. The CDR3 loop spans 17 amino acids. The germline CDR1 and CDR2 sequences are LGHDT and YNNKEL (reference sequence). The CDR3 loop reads CASSQGQLAASTDTQYF. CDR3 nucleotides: TGTGCCAGCAGCCAAGGCCAACTAGCAGCTAGCACAGATACGCAGTATTTT.